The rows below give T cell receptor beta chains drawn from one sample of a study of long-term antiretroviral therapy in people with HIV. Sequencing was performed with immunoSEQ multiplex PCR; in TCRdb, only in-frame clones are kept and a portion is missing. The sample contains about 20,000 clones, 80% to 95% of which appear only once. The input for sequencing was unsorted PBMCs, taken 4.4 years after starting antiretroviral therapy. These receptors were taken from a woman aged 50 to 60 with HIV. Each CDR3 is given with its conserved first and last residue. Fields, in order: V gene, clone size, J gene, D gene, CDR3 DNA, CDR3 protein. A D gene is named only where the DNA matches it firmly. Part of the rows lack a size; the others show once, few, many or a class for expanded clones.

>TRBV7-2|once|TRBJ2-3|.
TGTGCCAGCAGCTTAGGACAGGCCACAGATACGCAGTATTTT
CASSLGQATDTQYF
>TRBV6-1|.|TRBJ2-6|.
TGTGCCAGCAGTGAAAGCGTGAGGGGGAGACTCTCTGGGGCCAACGTCCTGACTTTC
CASSESVRGRLSGANVLTF
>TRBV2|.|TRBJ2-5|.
TGTGCCAGCAGGAGGGACGGGGGAGAGACCCAGTACTTC
CASRRDGGETQYF
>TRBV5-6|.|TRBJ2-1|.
TGTGCCAGCAGCTTCCGGGACACCCACAATGAGCAGTTCTTC
CASSFRDTHNEQFF
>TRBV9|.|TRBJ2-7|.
TGTGCCAGCAGCGAAGCTGACAGGTGGATCGAGCAGTACTTC
CASSEADRWIEQYF
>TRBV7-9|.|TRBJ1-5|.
TGTGCCAGCAGCAATAGCAATCAGCCCCAGCATTTT
CASSNSNQPQHF
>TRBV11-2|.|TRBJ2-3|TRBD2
TGTGCCAGCAGCTTAGTTGCCGGGGCGGGGGTTACGCAGTATTTT
CASSLVAGAGVTQYF
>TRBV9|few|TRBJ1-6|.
TGTGCCAGCAGCGTAGGGCAGGGAGGGGTTTCACCCCTCCACTTT
CASSVGQGGVSPLHF
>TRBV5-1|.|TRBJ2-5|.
TGCGCCAGCGGTTTTTTGGGGACTCAAGAGACCCAGTACTTC
CASGFLGTQETQYF
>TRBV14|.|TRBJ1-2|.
TGTGCCAGCAGCCTGGACAGTTACAAGCGGGGCTACACCTTC
CASSLDSYKRGYTF
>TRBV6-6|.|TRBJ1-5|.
TGTGCCAGCACCCCAGGGACCGTTAGCAATCAGCCCCAGCATTTT
CASTPGTVSNQPQHF
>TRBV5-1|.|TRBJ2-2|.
TGCGCCAGCAGGTTGGGTACGACCGGCGGGGAGCTGTTTTTT
CASRLGTTGGELFF
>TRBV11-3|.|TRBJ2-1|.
TGTGCCAGCAGCTTAGAGGTGGGGGGGCCGTACAATGAGCAGTTCTTC
CASSLEVGGPYNEQFF
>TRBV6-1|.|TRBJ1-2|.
TGTGCCAGCAGAAGAAAGGGAGTGAAAAATGGCTACACCTTC
CASRRKGVKNGYTF
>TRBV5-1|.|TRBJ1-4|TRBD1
TGCGCCAGCAGCTTGGCAGGGGGCGAGGGTGAAAAACTGTTTTTT
CASSLAGGEGEKLFF
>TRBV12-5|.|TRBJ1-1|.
TGTGCTAGTGGTTTGTCGTCCCAGCTTTCTAACACTGAAGCTTTCTTT
CASGLSSQLSNTEAFF
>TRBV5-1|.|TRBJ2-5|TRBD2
TGCGCCAGCAGCTTGGCCATTAGCGGGGGGGCGGAGACCCAGTACTTC
CASSLAISGGAETQYF
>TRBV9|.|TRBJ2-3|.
TGTGCCAGCAGCGGTAGCACAGATACGCAGTATTTT
CASSGSTDTQYF
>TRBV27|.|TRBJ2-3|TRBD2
TGTGCCAGCAGCCGGACTAGCGGGGGGGCGACTACGCAGTATTTT
CASSRTSGGATTQYF
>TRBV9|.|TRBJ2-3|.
TGTGCCAGCAGCCCAGTCCAAGTCACAGATACGCAGTATTTT
CASSPVQVTDTQYF
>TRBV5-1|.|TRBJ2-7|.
TGCGCCAGCAGCTTGACTGGGCAGGCGGGGTACGAGCAGTACTTC
CASSLTGQAGYEQYF
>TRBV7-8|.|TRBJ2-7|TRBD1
TGTGCCAGCAGCCCCGGGACAGGGCCCTACGAGCAGTACTTC
CASSPGTGPYEQYF
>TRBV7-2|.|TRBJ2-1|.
TGTGCCAGCAGCTTAGCACAGGGAGGCTACAATGAGCAGTTCTTC
CASSLAQGGYNEQFF
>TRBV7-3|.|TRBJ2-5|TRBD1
TGTGCCAGCAGCTCACGGGGGACAGGGTCAGAGACCCAGTACTTC
CASSSRGTGSETQYF
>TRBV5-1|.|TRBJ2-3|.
TGCGCCAGCAGCTTGGTCGGTACAGATCGGGCAGATACGCAGTATTTT
CASSLVGTDRADTQYF
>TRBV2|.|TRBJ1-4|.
TGTGCCAGCAGTGAACCGTCGGACGGGCACGAAAAACTGTTTTTT
CASSEPSDGHEKLFF
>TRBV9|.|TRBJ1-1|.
TGTGCCAGCAGCGTAGCGGAGGGCCGAGGCACTGAAGCTTTCTTT
CASSVAEGRGTEAFF
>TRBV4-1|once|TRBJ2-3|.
TGCGCCAGCAGCCAGGACCCCAGGGCAGATACGCAGTATTTT
CASSQDPRADTQYF
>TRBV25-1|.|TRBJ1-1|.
TGTGCCAGCAGCCGGGGGGTGAACACTGAAGCTTTCTTT
CASSRGVNTEAFF
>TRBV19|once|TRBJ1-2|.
TGTGCCAGTAGTCCCCAGGAAGGCTATGGCTACACCTTC
CASSPQEGYGYTF
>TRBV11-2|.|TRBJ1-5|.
TGTGCCAGCAGCTTAAGTGGGAATCAGCCCCAGCATTTT
CASSLSGNQPQHF
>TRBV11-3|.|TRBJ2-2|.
TGTGCCAGCAGCTTTTATGACGGCACCGGGGAGCTGTTTTTT
CASSFYDGTGELFF
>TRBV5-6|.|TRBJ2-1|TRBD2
TGTGCCAGCAGCTTGTTACTAGCGGGGGGACAGAGCCGATACAATGAGCAGTTCTTC
CASSLLLAGGQSRYNEQFF
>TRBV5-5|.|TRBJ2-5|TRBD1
TGTGCCAGCAGCCCGACACAGGGGGCAGAGACCCAGTACTTC
CASSPTQGAETQYF
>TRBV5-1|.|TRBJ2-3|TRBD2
TGCGCCAGCAGCCTGGGACTAGCCGCAGATACGCAGTATTTT
CASSLGLAADTQYF
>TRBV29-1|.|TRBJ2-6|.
TGCAGTCCACCGGGACACTCTGGGGCCAACGTCCTGACTTTC
CSPPGHSGANVLTF
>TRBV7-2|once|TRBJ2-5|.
TGTGCCAGCAGCTTTAGTCTCGCTCAAGAGACCCAGTACTTC
CASSFSLAQETQYF
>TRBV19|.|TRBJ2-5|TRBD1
TGTGCCAGTAGTACAGGACAGGGTGGCGAGACCCAGTACTTC
CASSTGQGGETQYF
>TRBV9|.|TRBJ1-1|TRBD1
TGTGCCAGCAGCGTAACAGGGGCCACTGAAGCTTTCTTT
CASSVTGATEAFF
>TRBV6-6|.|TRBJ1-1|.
TGTGCCAGCAGTACCGTAAGCACTGAAGCTTTCTTT
CASSTVSTEAFF
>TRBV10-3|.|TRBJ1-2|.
TGTGCCATCAGTGACCGGGCGGCCGACTATGGCTACACCTTC
CAISDRAADYGYTF
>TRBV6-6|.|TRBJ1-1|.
TGTGCCAGCAGGTACCGTCAGGGAACTGAAGCTTTCTTT
CASRYRQGTEAFF
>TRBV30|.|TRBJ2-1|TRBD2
TGTGCCTGGAGTCCAGGGGCGGGGGGTTACAATGAGCAGTTCTTC
CAWSPGAGGYNEQFF
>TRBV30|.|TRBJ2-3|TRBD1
TGTGCCTGGAGTGTACAGGGGCCAGATACGCAGTATTTT
CAWSVQGPDTQYF